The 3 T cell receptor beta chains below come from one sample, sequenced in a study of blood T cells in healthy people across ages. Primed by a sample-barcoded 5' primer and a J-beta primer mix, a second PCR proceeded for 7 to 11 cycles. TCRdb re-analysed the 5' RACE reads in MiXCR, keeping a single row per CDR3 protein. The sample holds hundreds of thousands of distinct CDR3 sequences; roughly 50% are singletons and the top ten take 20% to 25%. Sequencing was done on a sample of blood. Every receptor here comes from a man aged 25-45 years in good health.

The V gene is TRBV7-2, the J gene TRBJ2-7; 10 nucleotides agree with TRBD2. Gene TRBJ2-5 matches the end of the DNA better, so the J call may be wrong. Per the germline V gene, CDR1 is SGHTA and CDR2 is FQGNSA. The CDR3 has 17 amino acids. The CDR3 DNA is TGTGCCAGCATGCCCCCCGGAACTAGCGGGGTGTTAGGGACCCAGTACTTC. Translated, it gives CASMPPGTSGVLGTQYF.

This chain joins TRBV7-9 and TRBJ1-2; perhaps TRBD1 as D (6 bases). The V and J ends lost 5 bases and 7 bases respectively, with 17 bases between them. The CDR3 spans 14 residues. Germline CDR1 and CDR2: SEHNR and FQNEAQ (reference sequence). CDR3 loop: CASSDDRSGPGYTF. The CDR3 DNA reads TGTGCCAGCAGCGACGACAGGTCCGGCCCTGGCTACACCTTC.

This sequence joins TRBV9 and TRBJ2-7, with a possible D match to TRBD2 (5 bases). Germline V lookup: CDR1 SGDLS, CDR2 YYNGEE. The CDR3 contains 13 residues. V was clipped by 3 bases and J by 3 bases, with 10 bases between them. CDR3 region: CASSAGTHYEQYF. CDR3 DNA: TGTGCCAGCAGCGCGGGAACGCACTACGAGCAGTACTTC.